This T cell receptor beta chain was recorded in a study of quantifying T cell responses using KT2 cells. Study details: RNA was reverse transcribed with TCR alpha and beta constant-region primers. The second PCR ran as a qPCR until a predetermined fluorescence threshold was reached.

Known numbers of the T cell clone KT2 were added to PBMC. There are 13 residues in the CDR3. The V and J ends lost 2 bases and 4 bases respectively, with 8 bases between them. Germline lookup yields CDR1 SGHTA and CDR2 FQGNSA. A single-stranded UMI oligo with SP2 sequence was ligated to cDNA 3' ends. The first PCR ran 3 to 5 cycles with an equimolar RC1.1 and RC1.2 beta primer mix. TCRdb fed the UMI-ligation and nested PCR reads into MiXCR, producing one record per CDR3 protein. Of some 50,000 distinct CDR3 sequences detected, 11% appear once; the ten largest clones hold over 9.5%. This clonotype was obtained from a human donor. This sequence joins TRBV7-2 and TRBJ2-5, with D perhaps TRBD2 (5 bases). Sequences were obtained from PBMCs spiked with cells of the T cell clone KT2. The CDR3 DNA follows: TGTGCCAGCAGCTTACGTGGAGGAGAGACCCAGTACTTC. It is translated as CASSLRGGETQYF.